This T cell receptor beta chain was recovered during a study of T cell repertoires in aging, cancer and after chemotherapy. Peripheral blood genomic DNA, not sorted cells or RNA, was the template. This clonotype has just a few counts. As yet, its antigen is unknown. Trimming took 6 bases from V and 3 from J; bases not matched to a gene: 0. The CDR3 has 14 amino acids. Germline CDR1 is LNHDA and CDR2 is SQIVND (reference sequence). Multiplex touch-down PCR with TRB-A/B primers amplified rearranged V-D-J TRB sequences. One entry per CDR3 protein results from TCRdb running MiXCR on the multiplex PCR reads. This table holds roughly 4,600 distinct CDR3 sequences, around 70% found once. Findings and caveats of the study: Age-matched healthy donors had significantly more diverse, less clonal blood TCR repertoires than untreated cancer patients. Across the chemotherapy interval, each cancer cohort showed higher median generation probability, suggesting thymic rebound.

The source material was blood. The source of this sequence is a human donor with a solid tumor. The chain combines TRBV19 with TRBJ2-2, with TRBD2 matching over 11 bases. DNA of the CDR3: TGTGCCAGTAGGACTAGCGGGGACACCGGGGAGCTGTTTTTT. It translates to CASRTSGDTGELFF.